The clone carrying this T cell receptor (beta chain) was seen only once. An input of roughly 0.5 to 1 ug of RNA was subjected to reverse transcription using random hexamers. MiXCR, run by TCRdb on the immunoSEQ multiplex PCR reads, gives a single entry per CDR3 protein. The sample has roughly 200,000 distinct CDR3 sequences, roughly nine tenths seen once. The data stem from a study of CD8 T cells in Susac syndrome. On the study more broadly: Blood was drawn from patients with Susac syndrome. At that point, they were therapy-naive, on corticosteroids, or on intravenous immunoglobulin alone.

All included Susac syndrome patients satisfied recently defined diagnostic criteria for definite or probable disease. The CDR3 length is 15 residues. Germline V gives CDR1 SGHRS, CDR2 YFSETQ. Trimming took 2 bases from V and 5 from J; bases not matched to a gene: 4. This TCR derives from a human donor with Susac syndrome. The rearrangement uses TRBV5-1 and TRBJ2-5, with 12 bases that match TRBD2. Sequenced input: CD4+ T cells from PBMCs. The CDR3 reads CASSLLAGGGETQYF. The CDR3 coding sequence is TGCGCCAGCAGCTTACTAGCGGGAGGAGGGGAGACCCAGTACTTC.